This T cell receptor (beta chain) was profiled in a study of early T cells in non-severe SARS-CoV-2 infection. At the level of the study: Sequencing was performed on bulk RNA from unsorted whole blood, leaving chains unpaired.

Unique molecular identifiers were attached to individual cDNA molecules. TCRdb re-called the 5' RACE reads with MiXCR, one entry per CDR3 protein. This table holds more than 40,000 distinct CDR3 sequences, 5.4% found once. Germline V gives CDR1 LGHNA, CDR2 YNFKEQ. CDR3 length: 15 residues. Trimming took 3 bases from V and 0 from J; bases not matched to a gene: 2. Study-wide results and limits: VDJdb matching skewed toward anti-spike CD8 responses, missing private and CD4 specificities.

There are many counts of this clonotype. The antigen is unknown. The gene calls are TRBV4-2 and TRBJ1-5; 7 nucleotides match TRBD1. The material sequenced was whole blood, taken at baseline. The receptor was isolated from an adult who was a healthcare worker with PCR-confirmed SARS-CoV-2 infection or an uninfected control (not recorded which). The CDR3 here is CASSQDRYSNQPQHF. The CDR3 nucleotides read TGTGCCAGCAGCCAGGACAGGTATAGCAATCAGCCCCAGCATTTT.